The present TCR beta chain was sequenced within a study of breast tumors, draining lymph nodes, adjacent tissues. The lymph nodes were axillary draining lymph nodes from breast cancer patients. Whole-study results and caveats: Compared with lymph nodes, tumors were less diverse; compared with nontumor tissue, more.

TCRdb reprocessed the multiplex PCR reads via MiXCR and lists one record per CDR3 protein. Seen here are about 180,000 distinct CDR3 sequences, about 30% observed once, and the top ten hold about 4.5%. This clonotype was counted between two and nine times. Its specificity is unknown. A much larger clone lies a single base off, so this may be a read error. The V gene's germline CDR1 is DFQATT and CDR2 SNEGSKA (reference sequence). The CDR3 sequence is 13 residues long. This receptor was identified in a female donor with breast cancer. Some clones in this sample may be carry-over from other donors' samples. Sample: axillary lymph node tissue. The V and J genes are TRBV20-1 and TRBJ2-2; perhaps TRBD1 as D (6 bases). CDR3 sequence reads: CSAGPWDTGALFF. As DNA, the CDR3 is TGCAGTGCTGGACCCTGGGACACCGGGGCGCTGTTTTTT.